The 3 T cell receptor beta chains presented below share a single source sample, sequenced in a study of tumor and adjacent non-tumor tissue in lung cancer. The library came from three nested PCR rounds adapted from ARM-PCR protocols. TCRdb redid the calling of the multiplex PCR reads with MiXCR, one entry per CDR3 protein. Of under 100,000 distinct CDR3 sequences listed, under 70% are singletons. This sample's RNA came from whole unsorted tissue. Sequencing was done on a sample of lung tumor tissue. The receptors stem from a woman in her sixties or seventies with non-small cell lung cancer.

This rearrangement joins TRBV6-5 to TRBJ1-6; unclear D gene. This CDR3 region has 15 residues. V was trimmed by 7 bases and J by 18 bases, leaving 28 bases between them. CDR1 and CDR2 from the germline V gene are MNHEY and SVGAGI. CDR3 sequence (DNA): TGTGCCAGCACCCCCGATGGTCGACCGACCTGTTCCCCCCACTTT. This translates into CASTPDGRPTCSPHF.

In the case of this clonotype: This may come from a read error, since a much larger clone is one base off. This chain links TRBV5-1 with TRBJ2-1, with 15 nucleotides matching TRBD2. From germline, CDR1 is SGHRS and CDR2 YFSETQ. This CDR3 comprises 20 residues. CDR3 sequence reads: CASSLEGRTRTSGRANDQFF. The CDR3 DNA sequence: TGCGCCAGCAGCTTGGAAGGACGCACACGGACTAGCGGGAGGGCCAATGATCAGTTCTTC.

Many counts were recorded for this clonotype. The chain has TRBV5-4 and TRBJ2-3; no definite D call. Trimming took off 0 bases at V and 4 bases at J, with 6 bases between the two ends. CDR3 length: 13 amino acids. CDR1 and CDR2 from the germline V gene are SGHNT and YYREEE (reference sequence). The CDR3 nucleotides read TGTGCCAGCAGCTTGGATTCGGCAGATACGCAGTATTTT. This encodes CASSLDSADTQYF.